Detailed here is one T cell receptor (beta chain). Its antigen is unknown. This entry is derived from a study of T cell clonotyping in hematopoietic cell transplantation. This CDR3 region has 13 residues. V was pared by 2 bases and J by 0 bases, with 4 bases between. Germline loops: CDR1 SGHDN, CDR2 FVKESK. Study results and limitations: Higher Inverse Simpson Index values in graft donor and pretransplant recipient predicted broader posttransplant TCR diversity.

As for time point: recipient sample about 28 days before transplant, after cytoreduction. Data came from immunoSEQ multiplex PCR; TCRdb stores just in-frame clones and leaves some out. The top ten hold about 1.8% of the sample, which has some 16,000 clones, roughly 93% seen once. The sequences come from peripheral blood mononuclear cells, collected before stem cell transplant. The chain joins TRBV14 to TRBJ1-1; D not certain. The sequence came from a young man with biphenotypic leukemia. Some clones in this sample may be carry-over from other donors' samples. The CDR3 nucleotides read TGTGCCAGCAGCCAACACTTGAACACTGAAGCTTTCTTT. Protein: CASSQHLNTEAFF.